The 30 T cell receptor beta chains presented below share a single source sample, sequenced in a study of spatial heterogeneity in lung cancer. TCRdb used MiXCR to reprocess the 5' RACE reads, holding one entry per CDR3 protein. The sample lists about 40,000 distinct CDR3 sequences, approximately 5.2% seen once, with around 25% in the top ten. Stated time point: sample taken at primary tumor resection. The source was PBMCs, collected at surgery. The origin of the receptors is a female donor with early-stage non-small cell lung cancer.

This clonotype has only a few counts. The chain carries TRBV6-5 and TRBJ1-1; no clear D gene. CDR3 length: 12 amino acids. V was shortened by 2 bases and J by 11 bases, with 12 bases between the two germline ends. Per the germline V gene, CDR1 is MNHEY and CDR2 is SVGAGI. CDR3 in DNA: TGTGCCAGCAGTTACGCCGGAGAGGAGGCTTTCTTT. It translates to CASSYAGEEAFF.

The rearrangement links TRBV24-1 to TRBJ2-1; 10 nucleotides match TRBD1. The J segment lost 4 bases and the V segment lost 6 bases, leaving 5 bases of the junction unmatched. Germline CDR1 KGHDR, CDR2 SFDVKD. The CDR3 extends over 15 amino acids. The CDR3, as DNA: TGTGCCACCAGTCCACGGGACAGGGGATACAATGAGCAGTTCTTC. This translates into CATSPRDRGYNEQFF.

This clonotype was seen repeatedly, ten times or more. V usage is TRBV7-2 and J usage is TRBJ2-5; D could derive from TRBD1 or TRBD2 (5 bases each). This CDR3 region has 14 residues. Germline assignment: CDR1 SGHTA and CDR2 FQGNSA. The V gene lost 3 bases and the J gene lost 5 bases, with 13 bases spanning the gap. The CDR3 sequence is CASSFQRGGETQYF. As DNA, the CDR3 is TGTGCCAGCAGCTTCCAGAGGGGCGGGGAGACCCAGTACTTC.

This chain uses TRBV14 with TRBJ1-4; D is unresolved. Trimming took 4 bases from V and 8 from J, leaving 20 bases between them. The CDR3 length is 16 residues. Germline loops: CDR1 SGHDN, CDR2 FVKESK. The CDR3 sequence: CASSRGGGLIGEKLFF. Written as DNA, the CDR3 is TGTGCCAGCAGCCGAGGCGGAGGACTTATAGGAGAAAAACTGTTTTTT. Based on the CDR3 plus reference TRBV14 and TRBJ1-4, the full variable domain is EAGVTQFPSHSVIEKGQTVTLRCDPISGHDNLYWYRRVMGKEIKFLLHFVKESKQDESGMPNNRFLAERTGGTYSTLKVQPAELEDSGVYFCASSRGGGLIGEKLFFGSGTQLSVL.

This clonotype was seen many times. The CDR3: CASSTRTEPNYGYTF. The CDR3 bases are TGTGCCAGTAGTACCCGGACAGAACCTAACTATGGCTACACCTTC. The chain combines TRBV19 with TRBJ1-2, with a possible D match to TRBD1 (6 bases). Germline V lookup: CDR1 LNHDA, CDR2 SQIVND (reference sequence). V lost 4 bases and J lost 0, with 12 bases in between. The CDR3 is 15 residues long.

This clonotype was counted ten times or more. The J gene is TRBJ1-6, the V gene TRBV7-2; tentatively, D is TRBD1 (5 bases). Germline loops: CDR1 SGHTA, CDR2 FQGNSA. The CDR3 extends over 14 amino acids. The germline V and J ends were trimmed by 1 base and 14 bases, with 15 bases remaining between them. CDR3 DNA: TGTGCCAGCAGCTTAGGGTCCTTTGGGGGGACCCTCCACTTT. Encoded protein: CASSLGSFGGTLHF.

This clonotype was detected ten times or more. V usage is TRBV27 and J usage is TRBJ1-1; D not certain. The CDR3 sequence is 15 residues long. V was pared by 3 bases and J by 0 bases, with 11 bases between. Per germline, CDR1 MNHEY and CDR2 SMNVEV (reference sequence). The CDR3 protein is CASSFWADMNTEAFF. The DNA of the CDR3 is TGTGCCAGCAGTTTTTGGGCAGACATGAACACTGAAGCTTTCTTT.

This clonotype was counted a few times. The chain uses TRBV15 and TRBJ1-5, with D possibly TRBD1 on 5 matching bases. Trimming removed 3 bases at V and 4 bases at J, with 7 bases between. CDR1 LNHNV and CDR2 YYDKDF come from the germline V gene (reference sequence). The CDR3 runs to 13 residues. The CDR3 coding sequence is TGTGCCACCAGCAGCAGGGAGAATCAGCCCCAGCATTTT. Its translation is CATSSRENQPQHF. Full variable domain (outside the CDR3, taken from reference TRBV15 and TRBJ1-5): DAMVIQNPRYQVTQFGKPVTLSCSQTLNHNVMYWYQQKSSQAPKLLFHYYDKDFNNEADTPDNFQSRRPNTSFCFLDIRSPGLGDTAMYLCATSSRENQPQHFGDGTRLSIL.

This clonotype has a count of ten or more. The gene calls are TRBV24-1 and TRBJ2-1; D uncertain. The ends were cut back, 5 bases at V and 5 bases at J, with 6 bases in the middle. CDR1 and CDR2 from the germline V gene are KGHDR and SFDVKD. CDR3 length equals 12 residues. CDR3 sequence: CATSALDNEQFF. The CDR3 DNA sequence: TGTGCCACCAGTGCCCTCGACAATGAGCAGTTCTTC.

V and J are TRBV12-3 or TRBV12-4 and TRBJ2-5; D may correspond to TRBD1 or TRBD2 (5 bases each). V lost 7 bases and J 4 bases, leaving 19 bases between the germline ends. The CDR3 has 15 amino acids. The CDR3, as DNA: TGTGCCAGCACCCCCCGATCCGGGGCCCTAGAGACCCAGTACTTC. Translating gives CASTPRSGALETQYF.

This clonotype has more than one count but fewer than ten. The chain links TRBV2 to TRBJ2-3; either TRBD1 or TRBD2 may fit D (5 bases each). The CDR3 is made up of 13 amino acids. V gave up 7 bases and J gave up 6 bases, with 14 bases separating them. Germline-derived CDR1 and CDR2 are SNHLY and FYNNEI. The DNA of the CDR3 is TGTGCCAGCAACCCGGCCTGGGGGGATACGCAGTATTTT. Amino acids: CASNPAWGDTQYF.

J is TRBJ2-3 and V is TRBV3-1; 7 nucleotides line up with TRBD2. The J segment lost 3 bases and the V segment lost 5 bases, leaving 8 bases of the junction unmatched. Germline loops: CDR1 LGHDT, CDR2 YNNKEL (reference sequence). The CDR3 has 15 amino acids. The CDR3 sequence: CASSAGLAATDTQYF. The DNA of the CDR3 is TGTGCCAGCAGCGCAGGGCTAGCGGCTACAGATACGCAGTATTTT.

V and J are TRBV28 and TRBJ2-1; possibly TRBD2 for D (5 bases). The CDR3 loop spans 12 amino acids. The V end lost 8 bases, the J end lost 3 bases, and 8 bases lay between the germline ends. Germline loops: CDR1 MDHEN, CDR2 SYDVKM. The CDR3 spells CASDRGYNEQFF. CDR3 DNA sequence: TGTGCCAGCGACCGGGGCTACAATGAGCAGTTCTTC.

This clonotype was recorded at least ten times. V is TRBV10-2 and J is TRBJ1-3, with a weak D call TRBD1 (5 bases). Germline-derived CDR1 and CDR2 are WSHSY and SAAADI. V was pared by 0 bases and J by 4 bases, with 7 bases between. CDR3 size: 14 residues. CDR3 DNA sequence: TGCGCCAGCAGTGAGTCGGGGGGAGGAAACACCATATATTTT. Translating gives CASSESGGGNTIYF.

This clonotype was seen many times. The V call is TRBV5-4, the J call TRBJ1-2, with 10 bases matching TRBD1. The CDR3 totals 16 residues. Trimming at V came to 4 bases and at J to 0 bases, leaving 6 bases not matched to a gene. Germline CDR1 is SGHNT and CDR2 is YYREEE (reference sequence). The DNA for the CDR3 is TGTGCCAGCAGCCCCCGGGACAGGGGTACTAACTATGGCTACACCTTC. Protein sequence: CASSPRDRGTNYGYTF.

Ten or more counts support this clonotype. The chain couples TRBV12-3 or TRBV12-4 to TRBJ2-1; 11 bases map to TRBD1. Trimming removed 5 bases from V and 9 bases from J; junction bases left unmatched: 3. The CDR3 is 13 residues long. CDR3 in amino acids: CASSTGTGGEQFF. DNA for the CDR3: TGTGCCAGCAGTACCGGGACAGGGGGTGAGCAGTTCTTC.

This clonotype has a count of ten or more. The genes are TRBV7-2 and TRBJ2-5; 15 nucleotides agree with TRBD2. The V gene end was trimmed by 8 bases and the J gene end by 4 bases; junction bases not matched to a gene: 5. This CDR3 region has 15 residues. Germline lookup yields CDR1 SGHTA and CDR2 FQGNSA. The CDR3 spells CASGLAGGLTETQYF. The CDR3 bases are TGTGCCAGCGGACTAGCGGGGGGGCTAACAGAGACCCAGTACTTC.

Ten or more counts support this clonotype. The chain uses TRBV5-1 and TRBJ2-3, with 7 bases identical to TRBD2. CDR3 length: 15 amino acids. With 3 bases clipped from V and 4 bases from J, the junction kept 8 bases outside the gene matches. The germline V gene encodes CDR1 SGHRS and CDR2 YFSETQ. CDR3 nucleotides: TGCGCCAGCAGCTCGGGGACTACGCGACCAGATACGCAGTATTTT. Translation: CASSSGTTRPDTQYF.

This clonotype was seen a handful of times. The chain has TRBV9 and TRBJ2-3; TRBD2 matches 11 bases. The CDR3 is made up of 17 amino acids. Trimming cost V 3 bases and J 2 bases; bases outside gene matches: 8. CDR1 and CDR2 (germline): SGDLS, YYNGEE. The CDR3 coding sequence is TGTGCCAGCAGCGATCCGGGACTAGCGGATTTCACAGATACGCAGTATTTT. Protein sequence: CASSDPGLADFTDTQYF.

The chain recombines TRBV2 with TRBJ2-3; D remains unclear. Germline lookup yields CDR1 SNHLY and CDR2 FYNNEI. V lost 5 bases and J 6 bases, leaving 9 bases between the germline ends. The CDR3 runs to 12 residues. This CDR3 is CASSPRFDTQYF. CDR3 bases: TGTGCCAGCAGTCCCCGTTTCGATACGCAGTATTTT.

This clonotype was recorded a few times. The V call is TRBV28, the J call TRBJ1-1; D is uncertain. The CDR3 consists of 15 residues. V was trimmed by 5 bases and J by 7 bases, leaving 20 bases between them. From germline, CDR1 is MDHEN and CDR2 SYDVKM. Here the CDR3 reads CASSPVGAVIVEAFF. Here the CDR3 DNA reads TGTGCCAGCAGTCCCGTGGGCGCGGTCATCGTTGAAGCTTTCTTT.

This clonotype was detected a few times. V gene TRBV18 combines with J gene TRBJ2-4; D remains unclear. Between the trimmed V and J ends, which lost 4 bases and 8 bases, there was a span of 15 bases. The CDR3 covers 14 residues. Germline V gives CDR1 KGHSH, CDR2 LQKENI. The CDR3 nucleotides read TGTGCCAGCTCACTACACCCCCGTGAGGACATTCAGTACTTC. Translation gives CASSLHPREDIQYF. Supplemented by reference TRBV18 and TRBJ2-4, the full variable domain reads NAGVMQNPRHLVRRRGQEARLRCSPMKGHSHVYWYRQLPEEGLKFMVYLQKENIIDESGMPKERFSAEFPKEGPSILRIQQVVRGDSAAYFCASSLHPREDIQYFGAGTRLSVL.

At least ten counts were recorded for this clonotype. V is TRBV9 and J is TRBJ1-6, with D uncertain. V was pared by 2 bases and J by 2 bases, with 2 bases between. Germline V gene lookup returns CDR1 SGDLS and CDR2 YYNGEE. This CDR3 is 13 amino acids long. The CDR3 region is CASSVTYNSPLHF. In nucleotides, the CDR3 is TGTGCCAGCAGCGTCACCTATAATTCACCCCTCCACTTT. The full variable domain, rest sourced from reference TRBV9 and TRBJ1-6, is DSGVTQTPKHLITATGQRVTLRCSPRSGDLSVYWYQQSLDQGLQFLIQYYNGEERAKGNILERFSAQQFPDLHSELNLSSLELGDSALYFCASSVTYNSPLHFGNGTRLTVT.

This clonotype showed up just a few times. This chain links TRBV30 with TRBJ1-2; D unresolved. The germline V and J ends were trimmed by 0 bases and 8 bases, with 13 bases remaining between them. The CDR3 totals 13 residues. The germline V gene encodes CDR1 GTSNPN and CDR2 SVGIG (reference sequence). The CDR3, as DNA: TGTGCCTGGAGTGTACTGTCGAGAGGGGGCTACACCTTC. It translates to CAWSVLSRGGYTF.

This clonotype was seen repeatedly, ten times or more. The rearrangement uses TRBV21-1 and TRBJ1-5; the table's D call, TRBD1, was not checked against the DNA. TRBV21-1 is a pseudogene segment. This CDR3 is 12 amino acids long. The CDR3 region has the DNA TGTGCCGGGAGACAGGGCAATCAGCCCCAGCATTTT. It codes for CAGRQGNQPQHF.

This sequence joins TRBV7-2 and TRBJ1-6; D might be TRBD1 (6 bases). V lost 1 base to trimming and J lost 7 bases, with 14 bases between them. The CDR3 covers 16 residues. The germline CDR1 and CDR2 sequences are SGHTA and FQGNSA. CDR3 sequence (DNA): TGTGCCAGCAGCTTAGAAGGGGGGAGACGGAATTCACCCCTCCACTTT. This gives the protein CASSLEGGRRNSPLHF.

This clonotype was observed many times. J is TRBJ2-7 and V is TRBV7-6; 8 nucleotides match TRBD1. V gave up 5 bases and J gave up 5 bases; unmatched junction bases: 8. The CDR3 runs to 14 residues. In germline, CDR1 is SGHVS, CDR2 FNYEAQ. In DNA, the CDR3 is TGTGCCAGCAGCCATACGGGACAGGACGACGAGCAGTACTTC. It encodes CASSHTGQDDEQYF. The full variable domain, rest sourced from reference TRBV7-6 and TRBJ2-7, is GAGVSQSPRYKVTKRGQDVALRCDPISGHVSLYWYRQALGQGPEFLTYFNYEAQQDKSGLPNDRFSAERPEGSISTLTIQRTEQRDSAMYRCASSHTGQDDEQYFGPGTRLTVT.

This clonotype was picked up many times. The chain uses TRBV20-1 and TRBJ1-5, with TRBD1 matching over 7 bases. Germline assignment: CDR1 DFQATT and CDR2 SNEGSKA (reference sequence). This CDR3 contains 14 residues. The trim removed 6 bases at V and 4 bases at J, leaving 9 bases unmatched. The CDR3 loop reads CSASLGRGNQPQHF. DNA of the CDR3: TGCAGTGCCTCCTTGGGCAGGGGGAATCAGCCCCAGCATTTT.

This clonotype was counted at least ten times. The chain links TRBV7-2 to TRBJ2-3, with TRBD2 identical over 13 bases. Germline V gene lookup returns CDR1 SGHTA and CDR2 FQGNSA. This CDR3 comprises 16 residues. With V trimmed by 4 bases and J by 5 bases, 6 bases remained unmatched. CDR3 amino acids: CASSSLAGGSIDTQYF. The CDR3, as DNA: TGTGCCAGCAGCTCACTAGCGGGGGGGAGTATAGATACGCAGTATTTT.

A few counts support this clonotype. The chain employs TRBV20-1 and TRBJ1-3; D gene ambiguous. This CDR3 is built from 16 residues. CDR1 DFQATT and CDR2 SNEGSKA come from the germline V gene (reference sequence). Trimming took off 0 bases at V and 0 bases at J, with 12 bases between the two ends. The CDR3: CSARDSRSPSGNTIYF. CDR3 bases: TGCAGTGCTAGAGATAGTAGGAGCCCCTCTGGAAACACCATATATTTT.